Below, 25 T cell receptor beta chains from the same sample are listed, as sequenced in a study of shared clonotypes between healthy human individuals. Here immunoSEQ multiplex PCR was the method, and the copy in TCRdb shows in-frame clones only, minus some. The sample lists over a million clones, more than 65% occurring once. Sequenced material: memory CD4+ T cells sorted from blood. Subset: CD45RA-negative fraction. These receptors originate from a man aged 18 to 30 in good health.

The J gene is TRBJ2-2, the V gene TRBV7-2; 8 bases fit TRBD2. CDR1 is SGHTA and CDR2 is FQGNSA in the germline V gene. The CDR3 extends over 19 amino acids. The junction had 14 bases not matched to a gene; V was cut back by 5 bases and J by 0 bases. DNA for the CDR3: TGTGCCAGCAGCCCAACTTCTAGCGGGCGTGCAGCGAACACCGGGGAGCTGTTTTTT. Its protein is CASSPTSSGRAANTGELFF.

The genes are TRBV7-2 and TRBJ1-1; no clear D. This CDR3 spans 14 amino acids. The V end lost 4 bases, the J end lost 0 bases, and 9 bases lay between the germline ends. Germline CDR1 is SGHTA and CDR2 is FQGNSA. The CDR3 sequence is CASSSSTLNTEAFF. In DNA form, the CDR3 reads TGTGCCAGCAGCTCCTCGACACTGAACACTGAAGCTTTCTTT.

This clone was counted ten times or more. This chain joins TRBV6-1 and TRBJ1-6; the D gene is possibly TRBD1 (5 bases). Germline CDR1 is MNHNS and CDR2 is SASEGT. The V and J ends lost 6 bases and 3 bases respectively, with 12 bases between them. This CDR3 has 15 residues. The CDR3 reads CASRPRDGYNSPLHF. CDR3 DNA: TGTGCCAGCAGGCCAAGGGACGGCTATAATTCACCCCTCCACTTT.

A remark on this clone: The same CDR3 is also encoded by other DNA sequences in this sample. The rearrangement joins TRBV28 to TRBJ1-3; D is possibly TRBD1 (5 bases). V was shortened by 5 bases and J by 4 bases, with 15 bases between the two germline ends. Germline V CDR1 and CDR2: MDHEN, SYDVKM. The CDR3 runs 15 residues. The CDR3 reads CASSQVQGQGNTIYF. The CDR3 nucleotides read TGTGCCAGCAGTCAGGTCCAGGGCCAAGGAAACACCATATATTTT. Together with reference TRBV28 and TRBJ1-3, the CDR3 gives the full variable domain: DVKVTQSSRYLVKRTGEKVFLECVQDMDHENMFWYRQDPGLGLRLIYFSYDVKMKEKGDIPEGYSVSREKKERFSLILESASTNQTSMYLCASSQVQGQGNTIYFGEGSWLTVV.

There are many counts of this clone. V gene TRBV6-1 combines with J gene TRBJ2-6; no definite D call. Trimming left V 1 base short and J 4 bases short, with 11 bases between. The CDR3 loop spans 16 amino acids. CDR1 is MNHNS, CDR2 SASEGT, per germline. The CDR3 DNA reads as TGTGCCAGCAGTGAAGTACTCCTCCTCGGGGCCAACGTCCTGACTTTC. Amino acids: CASSEVLLLGANVLTF.

The chain joins TRBV6-5 to TRBJ1-2, with unresolved D. The CDR3 totals 13 residues. Germline V CDR1 and CDR2: MNHEY, SVGAGI. V was cut by 6 bases and J by 4 bases, with 12 bases left in between. The CDR3 DNA reads as TGTGCCAGCAGAACCCAGGACGGCTATGGCTACACCTTC. It is translated as CASRTQDGYGYTF.

This chain connects TRBV19 to TRBJ1-5, with D maybe TRBD1 (5 bases). Trimming pared 5 bases from V and 0 bases from J, leaving 14 bases between. CDR3 length equals 16 residues. Germline V lookup: CDR1 LNHDA, CDR2 SQIVND (reference sequence). CDR3 residues: CASSSGAGNSNQPQHF. The CDR3 nucleotides read TGTGCCAGTAGTTCTGGGGCGGGGAATAGCAATCAGCCCCAGCATTTT.

This chain connects TRBV5-1 to TRBJ2-5; 7 bases map to TRBD1. CDR3 length: 15 amino acids. J gave up 0 bases and V 0 bases, and 2 bases lay outside the gene matches. CDR1 and CDR2 from the germline V gene are SGHRS and YFSETQ. CDR3 DNA sequence: TGCGCCAGCAGCTTGGAGACAGGGTACCAAGAGACCCAGTACTTC. This encodes CASSLETGYQETQYF.

This clone was counted only a few times. This chain joins TRBV30 and TRBJ1-3; 9 positions match TRBD1. Trimming cost V 0 bases and J 3 bases; bases outside gene matches: 3. This CDR3 comprises 15 residues. Germline CDR1 and CDR2: GTSNPN and SVGIG (reference sequence). CDR3 in amino acids: CAWSVRTGVGNTIYF. In nucleotides, the CDR3 is TGTGCCTGGAGTGTAAGGACAGGGGTTGGAAACACCATATATTTT.

This clone appeared many times. This chain links TRBV29-1 with TRBJ2-2; no reliable D call. Per germline, CDR1 SQVTM and CDR2 ANQGSEA. The V and J ends lost 2 bases and 1 base respectively, with 5 bases between them. The CDR3 has 13 amino acids. CDR3 nucleotides: TGCAGCGTTGAAAGTCGGAACACCGGGGAGCTGTTTTTT. It specifies CSVESRNTGELFF.

V gene TRBV30 combines with J gene TRBJ2-1; 7 nucleotides align to TRBD2. The CDR3 is made up of 15 amino acids. After removal of 3 bases from V and 7 bases from J, the junction contained 12 bases not matched to a gene. Per germline, CDR1 GTSNPN and CDR2 SVGIG (reference sequence). The chain's CDR3 is CAWRKIGGGSNEQFF. Here the CDR3 DNA reads TGTGCCTGGAGGAAGATCGGTGGCGGGAGTAATGAGCAGTTCTTC.

This chain joins TRBV30 and TRBJ2-3; unclear D gene. The CDR3 sequence is 14 residues long. V lost 5 bases and J lost 8, with 20 bases in between. Germline CDR1 reads GTSNPN; CDR2 reads SVGIG (reference sequence). CDR3 sequence (DNA): TGTGCCTGGCGATACAGTGAACCCACAAGTACGCAGTATTTT. This encodes CAWRYSEPTSTQYF.

The genes are TRBV6-1 and TRBJ2-7, with TRBD1 as a possible D gene (5 bases). Germline V gene lookup returns CDR1 MNHNS and CDR2 SASEGT. The CDR3 has 14 residues. Trimming took off 5 bases at V and 0 bases at J, with 11 bases between the two ends. The CDR3 region has the DNA TGTGCCAGCAGTCGGACATCTAGCTCCTACGAGCAGTACTTC. Translated, it gives CASSRTSSSYEQYF.

This chain connects TRBV4-1 to TRBJ2-7; no clear D. CDR1 and CDR2 from the germline V gene are MGHRA and YSYEKL. Trimming took off 0 bases at V and 2 bases at J, with 14 bases between the two ends. This CDR3 has 16 amino acids. CDR3 in amino acids: CASSQEGEQMTYEQYF. The CDR3 nucleotides are TGCGCCAGCAGCCAAGAGGGCGAACAGATGACCTACGAGCAGTACTTC.

Turning to this clone: The sample has other DNA sequences that encode this CDR3 too. The chain recombines TRBV6-6 with TRBJ1-3, with a weak D call TRBD1 (5 bases). V lost 2 bases and J lost 3, with 8 bases in between. Germline CDR1 and CDR2: MNHNY and SVGAGI (reference sequence). The CDR3 is made up of 14 amino acids. Here the CDR3 DNA reads TGTGCCAGCAGTTACGCAGGGTTTGGAAACACCATATATTTT. Amino acids: CASSYAGFGNTIYF.

This clone was seen only once. The V and J genes are TRBV19 and TRBJ2-3; no reliable D call. The CDR3 totals 11 residues. Germline loops: CDR1 LNHDA, CDR2 SQIVND (reference sequence). V lost 8 bases, J lost 3 bases, and 6 bases lay in between. The CDR3 DNA is TGTGCCAGTGGGGTAACAGATACGCAGTATTTT. This gives the protein CASGVTDTQYF.

The chain employs TRBV30 and TRBJ1-1; weak D call: TRBD1 (6 bases). The V end was cut by 0 bases, the J end by 5 bases, with 10 bases between. The CDR3 sequence is 13 residues long. CDR1 and CDR2 (germline): GTSNPN, SVGIG (reference sequence). CDR3 nucleotide sequence: TGTGCCTGGAGTGTGGCAGGGGCAACTGAAGCTTTCTTT. Protein: CAWSVAGATEAFF.

This clone was seen only once. CDR3 region: CASSTRGLANQPQHF. The CDR3 nucleotides are TGTGCCAGTAGTACAAGGGGGCTCGCAAATCAGCCCCAGCATTTT. The chain uses TRBV19 and TRBJ1-5; 7 bases fit TRBD1. V was clipped by 4 bases and J by 4 bases; unmatched bases: 7. Per germline, CDR1 LNHDA and CDR2 SQIVND (reference sequence). This CDR3 is 15 amino acids long. Complete variable domain (other parts from reference TRBV19 and TRBJ1-5): DGGITQSPKYLFRKEGQNVTLSCEQNLNHDAMYWYRQDPGQGLRLIYYSQIVNDFQKGDIAEGYSVSREKKESFPLTVTSAQKNPTAFYLCASSTRGLANQPQHFGDGTRLSIL.

CDR3 protein: CASSERGLAVGKAYNEQFF. DNA for the CDR3: TGTGCCAGCAGCGAGAGGGGACTAGCGGTAGGGAAGGCCTACAATGAGCAGTTCTTC. This chain connects TRBV9 to TRBJ2-1; 11 positions agree with TRBD2. V lost 3 bases and J lost 2; bases outside the gene matches: 13. Germline CDR1 is SGDLS and CDR2 is YYNGEE. The CDR3 has 19 amino acids.

This clone was seen a few times. The rearrangement joins TRBV2 to TRBJ1-4, with 8 bases aligning to TRBD1. The junction had 7 bases not matched to a gene; V was cut back by 0 bases and J by 7 bases. The germline V gene encodes CDR1 SNHLY and CDR2 FYNNEI. The CDR3 consists of 16 residues. This chain's CDR3 is CASSEALAGGSEKLFF. CDR3 sequence (DNA): TGTGCCAGCAGTGAAGCGCTTGCAGGGGGCAGTGAAAAACTGTTTTTT.

V is TRBV6-1 and J is TRBJ1-1; unclear D gene. The CDR3 extends over 12 amino acids. The germline CDR1 and CDR2 sequences are MNHNS and SASEGT. Between the trimmed V and J ends, which lost 4 bases and 12 bases, there was a span of 15 bases. The DNA for the CDR3 is TGTGCCAGCAGTGGATTTTTAGGAAGGCCTTTCTTT. It specifies CASSGFLGRPFF.

V usage is TRBV29-1 and J usage is TRBJ2-7, with 7 nucleotides matching TRBD1. Germline trimming cut 2 bases from V and 6 bases from J; bases unmatched to any gene: 7. This CDR3 region has 13 residues. Germline CDR1 SQVTM, CDR2 ANQGSEA. The CDR3 DNA reads TGCAGCGTTGAACGAGGGGGCGCAGGCGAGCAGTACTTC. Its translation: CSVERGGAGEQYF.

The chain has TRBV5-1 and TRBJ2-4, with 7 bases matching TRBD2. With V trimmed by 4 bases and J by 1 base, 8 bases remained unmatched. Germline V gene data show CDR1 as SGHRS and CDR2 as YFSETQ. CDR3 size: 16 residues. CDR3 residues: CASSKLASGAKNIQYF. DNA for the CDR3: TGCGCCAGCAGCAAACTAGCGTCTGGGGCCAAAAACATTCAGTACTTC.

The chain combines TRBV18 with TRBJ1-1, with D possibly TRBD1 on 5 matching bases. CDR1 is KGHSH, CDR2 LQKENI, per germline. The CDR3 totals 14 residues. The ends were cut back, 5 bases at V and 5 bases at J, with 15 bases in the middle. CDR3 coding DNA: TGTGCCAGCTCATCTCCCGGGTGGGGGACTGAAGCTTTCTTT. Translation: CASSSPGWGTEAFF.

CDR3 amino acids: CASGSSYNSPLHF. CDR3 nucleotide sequence: TGCGCCAGCGGGAGCTCCTATAATTCACCCCTCCACTTT. J is TRBJ1-6 and V is TRBV5-1; D is unresolved. The V gene's germline CDR1 is SGHRS and CDR2 YFSETQ. The CDR3 loop spans 13 amino acids. Trimming shortened V by 7 bases and J by 0 bases, and 5 bases separated the two germline ends.